Presented here are 19 T cell receptor beta chains from one specimen sequenced in a study of T cells in Graves' hyperthyroidism and ophthalmopathy. The source material, RNA transcripts, was used to amplify TCR beta CDR3 regions. HTBI primers were used for first-round RT-PCR of the TCR CDR3. TCRdb reprocessed the multiplex PCR reads with MiXCR, giving one entry per CDR3 protein. The data show 500,000 to 600,000 distinct CDR3 sequences, roughly 50% seen once. Sequencing was carried out using peripheral blood or thyroid tissue (not recorded which). All receptors derive from a woman aged 18-30 years with Graves' hyperthyroidism.

This clonotype was observed many times. The chain recombines TRBV19 with TRBJ2-7; D not resolved. Germline-derived CDR1 and CDR2 are LNHDA and SQIVND (reference sequence). The CDR3 is 14 amino acids. V lost 4 bases and J lost 3, with 13 bases in between. For the CDR3, the DNA is TGTGCCAGTAGTAGGCGTGGGCTCGGCTACGAGCAGTACTTC. Protein sequence: CASSRRGLGYEQYF.

Comment on this clonotype: Possible read error: a much larger clone is one base away. The CDR3 carries no conserved terminal phenylalanine or tryptophan, so it likely arises from a read error. The chain has TRBV25-1 and TRBJ1-1; a weak D match, TRBD1 (6 bases). Germline values: CDR1 MGHDK, CDR2 SYGVNS. Trimming pared 5 bases from V and 0 bases from J, leaving 10 bases between. The CDR3 has 14 amino acids. CDR3 coding DNA: TGTGCCAGCAGTCATGGACAGTTGAACACTGAAGCTTTCCTT. It translates to CASSHGQLNTEAFL.

As to this clonotype: This may be a read error: a much more frequent sequence differs by one nucleotide. V is TRBV6-5 and J is TRBJ2-7; D might be TRBD1 or TRBD2, each matching 6 bases. Germline loops: CDR1 MNHEY, CDR2 SVGAGI. The CDR3 runs to 15 residues. Here the CDR3 DNA reads TGTGCCAGCAGTCACTCAGCCGGGGGCACCTACGAGCAGTACTTC. Its translation: CASSHSAGGTYEQYF.

This clonotype was picked up many times. The rearrangement uses TRBV7-9 and TRBJ2-2, with D possibly being TRBD2 (5 bases). CDR3 size: 13 residues. CDR1 is SEHNR and CDR2 is FQNEAQ in the germline V gene (reference sequence). The V gene lost 8 bases and the J gene lost 7 bases, with 14 bases spanning the gap. The CDR3 coding sequence is TGTGCCAGCCCCCAGGAGGTTGGCGGGGAGCTGTTTTTT. Its protein product is CASPQEVGGELFF.

V gene TRBV10-3 combines with J gene TRBJ1-2; TRBD1 aligns across 8 bases. V trimming: 5 bases; J trimming: 7 bases; junction bases outside the gene matches: 3. Germline V gives CDR1 ENHRY, CDR2 SYGVKD. CDR3 length: 12 amino acids. In DNA, the CDR3 is TGTGCCATCAGTACGGGACAGGCTGGCTACACCTTC. Translating it yields CAISTGQAGYTF.

This clonotype has at least ten counts. The genes are TRBV5-4 and TRBJ1-1; D call uncertain. The CDR3 runs 17 residues. The V and J ends lost 4 bases and 2 bases respectively, with 21 bases between them. Germline V gene data show CDR1 as SGHNT and CDR2 as YYREEE (reference sequence). CDR3 sequence reads: CASSVPGLGQSNTEAFF. CDR3 DNA: TGTGCCAGCAGCGTCCCAGGCCTTGGGCAGTCAAACACTGAAGCTTTCTTT.

At least ten counts were recorded for this clonotype. CDR3 DNA sequence: TGTGCCAGCAGGGCCGACAGTGAAGTTGGCTACACCTTC. Amino acids: CASRADSEVGYTF. The V call is TRBV7-9, the J call TRBJ1-2; TRBD1 might be the D (5 bases). The V and J ends lost 6 bases and 7 bases respectively, with 15 bases between them. The CDR3 is 13 amino acids. The germline gives CDR1 SEHNR, CDR2 FQNEAQ (reference sequence).

This rearrangement joins TRBV20-1 to TRBJ2-3; 11 nucleotides line up with TRBD2. TRBJ2-7 matches the DNA end more closely, so the J call is doubtful. The CDR3 has 16 amino acids. CDR1 DFQATT and CDR2 SNEGSKA come from the germline V gene (reference sequence). The CDR3 DNA reads TGCAGTGCTACCGGGGGACTAGCGGAACGCACAGATACGCAGTACTTC. Translating it yields CSATGGLAERTDTQYF.

The rearrangement links TRBV13 to TRBJ1-5; 10 bases match TRBD1. The V gene's germline CDR1 is PRHDT and CDR2 FYEKMQ (reference sequence). Germline trimming cut 1 base from V and 4 bases from J; bases unmatched to any gene: 4. The CDR3 sequence is 16 residues long. The CDR3 DNA sequence: TGTGCCAGCAGCTTAGAAGGGGACAGGGGTAATCAGCCCCAGCATTTT. Residues: CASSLEGDRGNQPQHF.

The sample holds one count of this clonotype. This may be a read error: a much more frequent sequence differs by one nucleotide. The V call is TRBV7-2, the J call TRBJ1-3, with 7 bases that match TRBD1. Germline values: CDR1 SGHTA, CDR2 FQGNSA. V shed 5 bases, J shed 3 bases, and the junction held 10 bases outside the gene matches. This CDR3 is 16 amino acids long. The CDR3 here is CASSPTGPTIGNTIYF. DNA for the CDR3: TGTGCCAGCAGCCCGACAGGGCCCACGATTGGAAACACCATATATTTT.

The V gene is TRBV15, the J gene TRBJ2-7; D is unresolved. The ends were cut back, 1 base at V and 0 bases at J, with 13 bases in the middle. The germline gives CDR1 LNHNV, CDR2 YYDKDF (reference sequence). The CDR3 sequence is 16 residues long. The CDR3 nucleotides read TGTGCCACCAGCAGAGGGGCAGGTTCGAGCTCCTACGAGCAGTACTTC. Its protein product is CATSRGAGSSSYEQYF. The complete variable domain, with remaining parts taken from reference TRBV15 and TRBJ2-7, reads DAMVIQNPRYQVTQFGKPVTLSCSQTLNHNVMYWYQQKSSQAPKLLFHYYDKDFNNEADTPDNFQSRRPNTSFCFLDIRSPGLGDTAMYLCATSRGAGSSSYEQYFGPGTRLTVT.

The table lists this clonotype with a count of one. The DNA for the CDR3 is TGTGCCAGTAGTATATGGCGGGAGCCTTACAATGAGCAGTTCTTC. Translation gives CASSIWREPYNEQFF. V usage is TRBV19 and J usage is TRBJ2-1; 7 bases agree with TRBD2. Trimming removed 2 bases from V and 4 bases from J; junction bases left unmatched: 5. The CDR3 is 15 amino acids. From germline, CDR1 is LNHDA and CDR2 SQIVND (reference sequence).

This clonotype turned up a few times. The CDR3, as DNA: TGTGCCAGCTCGATCCGAGGGGACGAGACCCAGTACTTC. Protein: CASSIRGDETQYF. The chain is built from TRBV18 and TRBJ2-5, with D perhaps being TRBD1 or TRBD2 (5 bases each). Trimming took off 6 bases at V and 5 bases at J, with 13 bases between the two ends. Germline assignment: CDR1 KGHSH and CDR2 LQKENI. The CDR3 length is 13 residues.

This clonotype turned up a few times. The genes are TRBV4-2 and TRBJ1-1; TRBD1 agrees at 9 bases. V shed 2 bases and J 8 bases; nucleotides not matched to a gene: 9. CDR1 and CDR2 from the germline V gene are LGHNA and YNFKEQ. This CDR3 contains 15 residues. The CDR3 reads CASSQLGQGDSEAFF. The CDR3 bases are TGTGCCAGCAGCCAACTGGGACAGGGAGATTCCGAAGCTTTCTTT.

The chain carries TRBV6-5 and TRBJ2-6; TRBD2 might be the D (6 bases). Germline V lookup: CDR1 MNHEY, CDR2 SVGAGI. CDR3 length equals 15 residues. Deletions cut 4 bases from V and 9 bases from J, with 16 bases between. The CDR3 is CASSSAIAVDNVLTF. The CDR3 region has the DNA TGTGCCAGCAGTTCGGCAATAGCGGTAGACAACGTCCTGACTTTC.

The chain has TRBV20-1 and TRBJ1-5; D is undetermined. The V gene's germline CDR1 is DFQATT and CDR2 SNEGSKA (reference sequence). The CDR3 is 8 amino acids. V was shortened by 6 bases and J by 13 bases, with 7 bases between the two germline ends. In DNA form, the CDR3 reads TGCAGTGCGAAGCTTCAGCATTTT. Residues: CSAKLQHF.

This clonotype was seen once. The CDR3 region is CASSLGGIGEYHDQPQHF. CDR3 bases: TGTGCCAGCAGCTTAGGGGGGATCGGGGAGTATCATGATCAGCCCCAGCATTTT. V is TRBV7-7 and J is TRBJ1-5, with D maybe TRBD1 (5 bases). The CDR3 sequence is 18 residues long. Germline V lookup: CDR1 SSHAT, CDR2 FNYEAQ (reference sequence). Trimming removed 1 base from V and 5 bases from J, with 21 bases in between.

In its sample, this clonotype was seen once. The CDR3 does not close with the conserved phenylalanine or tryptophan, likely indicating a read error. It is unclear where the CDR3 begins or ends on the DNA, so no DNA is shown, and the CDR3 is as TCRdb lists it. This chain joins TRBV10-3 and TRBJ2-7; TRBD2 is the table's D call, not checked against the DNA. The CDR3 adds up to 9 amino acids, both ends counted. CDR1 is ENHRY and CDR2 is SYGVKD in the germline V gene. This chain's CDR3 is CAISDLLAG.

This clonotype was seen once. Lacking the conserved final phenylalanine or tryptophan, this CDR3 likely reflects a read error. The rearrangement links TRBV7-6 to TRBJ2-7, with D uncertain. The CDR3 contains 13 residues. CDR1 is SGHVS and CDR2 is FNYEAQ in the germline V gene. Trimming pared 5 bases from V and 4 bases from J, leaving 12 bases between. The CDR3 bases are TGTGCCAGCAGCCAAGCCTTAGGATACGAGCAGTACTTA. It encodes CASSQALGYEQYL.